The present T cell receptor beta chain was sequenced within a study of cytomegalovirus exposure and HLA in healthy donors. The overall study: In an early release, HLA-typed donors contributed some 88 million unique TCR sequences. The study, taken as a whole, reports: It was in a later analysis that TCR association rates were seen to vary by HLA locus, highest for DRB1 and lowest for HLA-C. Diagnosis of cytomegalovirus status made by the classifier reportedly showed high specificity and sensitivity. Across all donors, roughly uniform sequencing depth was an assumption of the presence/absence analyses.

Amplification used 60 Vbeta primers and 13 Jbeta primers. Profiled with immunoSEQ multiplex PCR; TCRdb holds only in-frame clones, not every one. The table shows around 200,000 clones, with around 78% occurring only once. Worth noting for this clone: Its antigen is unidentified.

The CDR3 has 13 amino acids. The ends were cut back, 7 bases at V and 2 bases at J, with 12 bases in the middle. Germline V lookup: CDR1 KGHSH, CDR2 LQKENI. The sequenced material came from PBMCs. This sequence originates from a man aged 25 to 40 in good health and CMV-seronegative. This chain links TRBV18 with TRBJ2-7; D call uncertain. The CDR3 spells CASCVLPTYEQYF. CDR3 in DNA: TGTGCCAGCTGTGTGTTGCCTACCTACGAGCAGTACTTC.